This TCR beta chain was observed in a study of control samples from healthy donors and cancer patients. The table came from immunoSEQ multiplex PCR; TCRdb's copy has only in-frame clones and leaves some out. The sample lists fewer than 250,000 clones, roughly nine tenths occurring once. The CDR3 runs 14 residues. The V segment lost 6 bases and the J segment 1 base; nucleotides outside the gene matches: 5. Looked up from germline, CDR1 is SGHAT and CDR2 is FQNNGV. The rearrangement joins TRBV11-2 to TRBJ1-2; 7 nucleotides agree with TRBD1. The origin of this receptor is a man aged 30 to 39 in good health. Sequenced sample: blood. CDR3 loop: CASRRQGGNYGYTF. CDR3 bases: TGTGCCAGCAGGAGACAGGGTGGTAACTATGGCTACACCTTC.